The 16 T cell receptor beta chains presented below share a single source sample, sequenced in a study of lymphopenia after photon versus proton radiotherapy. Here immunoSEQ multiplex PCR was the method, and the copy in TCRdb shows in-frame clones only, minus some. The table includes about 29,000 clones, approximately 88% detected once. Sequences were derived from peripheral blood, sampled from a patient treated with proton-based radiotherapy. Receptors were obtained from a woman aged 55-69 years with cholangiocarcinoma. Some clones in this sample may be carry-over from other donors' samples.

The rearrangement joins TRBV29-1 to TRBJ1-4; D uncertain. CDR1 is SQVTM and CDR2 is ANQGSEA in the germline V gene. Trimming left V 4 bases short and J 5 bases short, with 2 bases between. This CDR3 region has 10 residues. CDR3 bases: TGCAGCGTTGGGAATGAAAAACTGTTTTTT. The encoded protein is CSVGNEKLFF.

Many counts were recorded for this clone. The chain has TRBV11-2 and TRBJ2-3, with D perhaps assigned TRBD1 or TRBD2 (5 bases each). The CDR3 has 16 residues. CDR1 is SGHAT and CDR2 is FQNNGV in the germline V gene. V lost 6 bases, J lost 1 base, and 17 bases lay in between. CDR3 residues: CASSFRDVGRTDTQYF. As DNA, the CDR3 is TGTGCCAGCAGTTTCCGGGACGTAGGACGCACAGATACGCAGTATTTT.

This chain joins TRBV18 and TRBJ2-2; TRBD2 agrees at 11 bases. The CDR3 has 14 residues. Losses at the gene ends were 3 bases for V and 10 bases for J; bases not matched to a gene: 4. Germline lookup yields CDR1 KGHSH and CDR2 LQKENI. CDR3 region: CASSPGTSGAELFF. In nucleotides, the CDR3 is TGTGCCAGCTCACCGGGGACTAGCGGAGCGGAGCTGTTTTTT.

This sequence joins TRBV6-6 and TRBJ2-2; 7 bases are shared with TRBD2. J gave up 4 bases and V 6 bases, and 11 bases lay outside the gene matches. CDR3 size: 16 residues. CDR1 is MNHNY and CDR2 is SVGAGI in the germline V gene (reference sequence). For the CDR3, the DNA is TGTGCCAGCAGCAATAGCGGGCTCGTCGGCACCGGGGAGCTGTTTTTT. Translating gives CASSNSGLVGTGELFF.

In DNA form, the CDR3 reads TGTGCCAGCAGTGAAGTGTGGGGGCCCCAGCATTTT. Its translation: CASSEVWGPQHF. This sequence joins TRBV6-1 and TRBJ1-5; D not resolved. Germline V CDR1 and CDR2: MNHNS, SASEGT. The CDR3 is 12 amino acids. V dropped 1 base and J dropped 9 bases, with 7 bases sitting between them.

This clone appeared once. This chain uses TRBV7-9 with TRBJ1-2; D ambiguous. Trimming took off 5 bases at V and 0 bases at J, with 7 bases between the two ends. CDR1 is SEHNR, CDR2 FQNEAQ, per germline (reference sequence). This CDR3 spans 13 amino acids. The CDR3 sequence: CASSAQANYGYTF. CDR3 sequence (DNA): TGTGCCAGCAGCGCTCAGGCTAACTATGGCTACACCTTC.

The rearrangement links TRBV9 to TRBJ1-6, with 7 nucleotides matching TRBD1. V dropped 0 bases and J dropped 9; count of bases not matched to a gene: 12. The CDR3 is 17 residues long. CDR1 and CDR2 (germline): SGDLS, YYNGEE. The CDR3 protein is CASSVASGGVLGSPLHF. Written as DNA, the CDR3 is TGTGCCAGCAGCGTAGCCTCAGGGGGGGTCCTTGGTTCACCCCTCCACTTT.

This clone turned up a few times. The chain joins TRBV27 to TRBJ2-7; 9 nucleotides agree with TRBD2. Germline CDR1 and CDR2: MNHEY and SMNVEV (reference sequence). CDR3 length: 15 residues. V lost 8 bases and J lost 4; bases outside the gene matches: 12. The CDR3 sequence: CASRYSGGPLYEQYF. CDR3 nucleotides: TGTGCCAGCCGGTATAGCGGGGGCCCATTATACGAGCAGTACTTC.

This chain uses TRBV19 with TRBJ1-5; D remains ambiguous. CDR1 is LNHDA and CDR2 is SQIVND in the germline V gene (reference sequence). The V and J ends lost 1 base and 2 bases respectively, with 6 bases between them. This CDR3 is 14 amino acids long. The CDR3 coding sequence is TGTGCCAGTAGTATAGGGTCCGGCAATCAGCCCCAGCATTTT. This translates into CASSIGSGNQPQHF.

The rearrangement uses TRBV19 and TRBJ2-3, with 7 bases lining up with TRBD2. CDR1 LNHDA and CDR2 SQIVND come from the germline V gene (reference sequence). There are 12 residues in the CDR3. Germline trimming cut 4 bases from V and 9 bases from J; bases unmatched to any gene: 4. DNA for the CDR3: TGTGCCAGTAGTAGAGGACTAGAGACGCAGTATTTT. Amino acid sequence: CASSRGLETQYF.

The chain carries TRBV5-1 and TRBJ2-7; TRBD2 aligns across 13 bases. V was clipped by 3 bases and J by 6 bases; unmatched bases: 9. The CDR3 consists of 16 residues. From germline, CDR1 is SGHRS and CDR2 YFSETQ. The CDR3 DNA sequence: TGCGCCAGCAGCTCTCTACCACTAGCGGGAGGGATCGAGCAGTACTTC. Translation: CASSSLPLAGGIEQYF.

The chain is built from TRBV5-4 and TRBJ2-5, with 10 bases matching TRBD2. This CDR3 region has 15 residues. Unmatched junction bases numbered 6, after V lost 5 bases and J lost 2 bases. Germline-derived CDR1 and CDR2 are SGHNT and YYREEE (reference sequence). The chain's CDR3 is CASSASGGKQETQYF. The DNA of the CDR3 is TGTGCCAGCAGTGCTAGCGGGGGAAAACAAGAGACCCAGTACTTC.

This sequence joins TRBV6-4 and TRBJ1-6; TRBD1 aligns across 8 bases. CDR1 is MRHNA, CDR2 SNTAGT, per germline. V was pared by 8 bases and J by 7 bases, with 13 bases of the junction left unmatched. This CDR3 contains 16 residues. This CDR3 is CASRNTGGTRNSPLHF. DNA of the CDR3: TGTGCCAGCCGAAATACAGGGGGTACGAGGAATTCACCCCTCCACTTT.

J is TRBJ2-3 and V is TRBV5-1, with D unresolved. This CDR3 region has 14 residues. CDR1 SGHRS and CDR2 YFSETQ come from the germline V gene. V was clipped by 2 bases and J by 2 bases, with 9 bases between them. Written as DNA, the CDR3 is TGCGCCAGCAGCTTAAGAGCGAACACAGATACGCAGTATTTT. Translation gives CASSLRANTDTQYF.

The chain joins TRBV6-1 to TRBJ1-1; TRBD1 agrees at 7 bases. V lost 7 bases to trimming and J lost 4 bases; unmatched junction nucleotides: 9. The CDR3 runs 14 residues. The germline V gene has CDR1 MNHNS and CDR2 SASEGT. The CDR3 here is CASKPGGMVTEAFF. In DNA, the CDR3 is TGTGCCAGCAAACCAGGGGGGATGGTCACTGAAGCTTTCTTT.

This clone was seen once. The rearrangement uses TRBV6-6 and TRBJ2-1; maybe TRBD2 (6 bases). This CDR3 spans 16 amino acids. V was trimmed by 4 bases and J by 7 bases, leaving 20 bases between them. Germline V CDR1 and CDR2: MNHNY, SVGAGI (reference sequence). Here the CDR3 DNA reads TGTGCCAGCAGTTTCTCCCTGGGACTGGACGCGAATGAGCAGTTCTTC. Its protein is CASSFSLGLDANEQFF.